This T cell receptor (beta chain) comes out of a study of sequential checkpoint blockade in melanoma. Here immunoSEQ multiplex PCR was the method, and the copy in TCRdb shows in-frame clones only, minus some. This table holds over 9,500 clones, roughly 80% found once. Treatment meaning: randomized to nivolumab then ipilimumab (arm A) or the reverse (arm B). V was pared by 4 bases and J by 6 bases, with 11 bases between. Germline CDR1 reads SGHNT; CDR2 reads YYREEE (reference sequence). The CDR3 is made up of 13 amino acids. The receptor's source is a human donor with melanoma. Here the sequenced sample was CD8+ T cells sorted from blood (inferred from file names), taken from a patient given nivolumab and ipilimumab in sequence. The rearrangement joins TRBV5-4 to TRBJ1-5; D remains unclear. The CDR3 nucleotides read TGTGCCAGCAGCGCAAACGGTGGTCAGCCCCAGCATTTT. Its translation: CASSANGGQPQHF. The full variable domain, completed using reference TRBV5-4 and TRBJ1-5, is ETGVTQSPTHLIKTRGQQVTLRCSSQSGHNTVSWYQQALGQGPQFIFQYYREEENGRGNFPPRFSGLQFPNYSSELNVNALELDDSALYLCASSANGGQPQHFGDGTRLSIL.